This record looks at one TCR beta chain sequence and its context. Its antigen is not known. The CDR3 is 13 amino acids. From germline, CDR1 is MGHRA and CDR2 YSYEKL. These data come from a study of monozygotic twins with inflammatory bowel disease. Overall study results and limits: Patient repertoires may have gained variability from differing immunosuppressive treatments. T cell subtypes were not distinguishable in this analysis. Limited statistical power may explain no repertoire similarity difference between concordant and discordant twins. No single strong signal or clonotype associated with IBD was supported.

Following a re-call of the 5' RACE reads, TCRdb has one entry per CDR3 protein and lacks DNA. The table gives approximately 420,000 distinct CDR3 sequences; the top ten clones make up around 2.4% of it. The chain couples TRBV4-1 to TRBJ1-1. This TCR came from a human donor with ulcerative colitis or Crohn's disease, or a healthy co-twin of an affected twin (not recorded which). The specimen was blood. CDR3 sequence reads: CASSQGVSTEAFF.